The following is a T cell receptor beta chain sequence with its context. The entry originates in a study of blood T cell repertoires in COVID-19. Generated by immunoSEQ multiplex PCR, the TCRdb table keeps only in-frame clones and is missing some. This sample has some 100,000 clones, with roughly 87% found just once. The J segment lost 2 bases and the V segment lost 8 bases, leaving 2 bases of the junction unmatched. The CDR3 covers 12 residues. Per the germline V gene, CDR1 is LNHDA and CDR2 is SQIVND (reference sequence). V gene TRBV19 combines with J gene TRBJ1-1; 7 bases match TRBD1. The sequence was obtained from a woman in her sixties or seventies with acute or convalescent COVID-19. The sequenced sample consisted of peripheral blood. The CDR3 DNA is TGTGCCAGTGGGACAGTTAACACTGAAGCTTTCTTT. This translates into CASGTVNTEAFF. Based on the CDR3 plus reference TRBV19 and TRBJ1-1, the full variable domain is DGGITQSPKYLFRKEGQNVTLSCEQNLNHDAMYWYRQDPGQGLRLIYYSQIVNDFQKGDIAEGYSVSREKKESFPLTVTSAQKNPTAFYLCASGTVNTEAFFGQGTRLTVV.